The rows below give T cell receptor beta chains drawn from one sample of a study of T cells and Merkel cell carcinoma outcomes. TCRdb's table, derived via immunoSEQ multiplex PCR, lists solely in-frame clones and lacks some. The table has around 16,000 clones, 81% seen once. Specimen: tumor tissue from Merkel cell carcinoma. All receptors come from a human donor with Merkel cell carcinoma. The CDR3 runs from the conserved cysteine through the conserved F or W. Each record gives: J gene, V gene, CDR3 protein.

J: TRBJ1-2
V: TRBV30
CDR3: CAWSRTVGYTF

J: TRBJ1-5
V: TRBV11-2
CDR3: CASRGQGRQPQHF

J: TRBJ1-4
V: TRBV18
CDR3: CASSPRPPGTTNEKLFF

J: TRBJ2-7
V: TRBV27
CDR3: CASSLKRGRDKGSSYEQYF

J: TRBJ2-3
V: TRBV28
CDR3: CASLRTGGDTQYF

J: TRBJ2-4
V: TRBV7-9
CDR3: CASSLGKGQGAKNIQYF

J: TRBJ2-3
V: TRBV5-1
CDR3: CASSFGQGLSTDTQYF

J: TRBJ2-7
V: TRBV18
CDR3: CASSLESGTGASEQYF

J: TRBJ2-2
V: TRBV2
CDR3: CASSEGQGNTGELFF

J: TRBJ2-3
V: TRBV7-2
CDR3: CASSLGTGADTQYF

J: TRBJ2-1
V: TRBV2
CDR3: CASSTPGAVNEQFF

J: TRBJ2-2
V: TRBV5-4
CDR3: CASSPGGLARPNTGELFF

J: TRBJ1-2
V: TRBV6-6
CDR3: CASLRDREGYTF

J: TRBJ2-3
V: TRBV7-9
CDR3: CASSLAQLAGAADTQYF

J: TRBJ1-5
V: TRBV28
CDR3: CASSSQIHQPQHF

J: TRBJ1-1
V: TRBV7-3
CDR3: CASSEQGWGMNTEAFF

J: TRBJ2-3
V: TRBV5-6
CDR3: CASSLGTAASTDTQYF

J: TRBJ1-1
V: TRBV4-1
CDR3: CASSRDPPGSEAFF

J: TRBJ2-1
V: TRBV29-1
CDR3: CSVGGLAGPNEQFF

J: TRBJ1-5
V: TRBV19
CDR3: CASGKTGTNQPQHF

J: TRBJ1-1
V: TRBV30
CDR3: CAWSPGTANTEAFF

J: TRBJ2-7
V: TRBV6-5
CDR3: CASSPGLAAYEQYF

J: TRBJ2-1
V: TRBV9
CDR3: CASSVVPATGSYNEQFF

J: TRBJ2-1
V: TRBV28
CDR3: CASSRRTGTGVINEQFF

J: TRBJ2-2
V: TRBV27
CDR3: CASSQGTDGGELFF

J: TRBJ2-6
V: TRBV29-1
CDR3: CSVVAGFLSGANVLTF

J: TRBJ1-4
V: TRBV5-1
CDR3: CASSSLGNEKLFF

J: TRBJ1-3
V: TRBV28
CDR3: CASSFVRRPGNTIYF

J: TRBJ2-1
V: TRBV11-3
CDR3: CASSQTGAGGEQFF

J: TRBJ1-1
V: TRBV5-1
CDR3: CASSLGNGVGNTEAFF

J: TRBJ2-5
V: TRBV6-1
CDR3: CASATSGEETQYF

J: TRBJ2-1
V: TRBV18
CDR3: CASSPQENEQFF

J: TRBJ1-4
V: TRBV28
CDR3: CASARTTNEKLFF

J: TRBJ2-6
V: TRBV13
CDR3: CASSSEGVAGANVLTF

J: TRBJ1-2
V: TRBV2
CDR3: CASPENSLDYGYTF

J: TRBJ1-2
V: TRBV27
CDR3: CASSLSIQGDGYTF

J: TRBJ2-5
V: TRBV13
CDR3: CASSPRGGETQYF

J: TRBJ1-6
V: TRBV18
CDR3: CASSRTGMGSPLHF

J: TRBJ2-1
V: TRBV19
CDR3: CASSAALGTYNEQFF

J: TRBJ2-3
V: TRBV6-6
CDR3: CASSDPGLATDTQYF

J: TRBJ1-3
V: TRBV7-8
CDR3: CASSGTAGSGNTIYF

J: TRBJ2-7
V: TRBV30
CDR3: CAWSQMGLEQYF

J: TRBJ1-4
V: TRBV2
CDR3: CASRLRGGEKLFF

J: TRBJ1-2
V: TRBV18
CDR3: CASSPDRWNGYTF

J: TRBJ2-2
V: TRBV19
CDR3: CATGGTVTGELFF

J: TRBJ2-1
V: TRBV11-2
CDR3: CASSLDGSHYEQFF

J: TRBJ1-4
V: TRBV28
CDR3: CASTKLGFDEKLFF

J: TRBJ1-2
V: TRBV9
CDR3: CASSRDNSNYGYTF